This T cell receptor (beta chain) was documented in a study of T cells in localized non-small cell lung cancer. Trimming shortened V by 4 bases and J by 1 base, and 13 bases separated the two germline ends. The V gene's germline CDR1 is SNHLY and CDR2 FYNNEI. There are 15 residues in the CDR3. On this clone itself: As yet, its antigen is unknown.

Study observations and caveats: The study sequenced only one region of the tumor. As a result, intratumor heterogeneity could not be excluded and remains possible. The appearance of a median about 62 of the top 100 tumor clones was seen in adjacent lung. A raised T cell density in blood coincided with lengthier overall survival.

Using immunoSEQ multiplex PCR, the repertoire was profiled, and TCRdb retains in-frame clones only, with some absent. The sample consists of nearly 40,000 clones, more than 75% of them appearing once. This receptor was obtained from a man between 18 and 49 years old with stage I lung adenocarcinoma. This chain joins TRBV2 and TRBJ1-1, with D hard to call. This specimen was peripheral blood, taken before any cancer treatment. The CDR3 region is CASSVDSLPNTEAFF. The CDR3 bases are TGTGCCAGCAGTGTAGATTCGCTCCCGAACACTGAAGCTTTCTTT.